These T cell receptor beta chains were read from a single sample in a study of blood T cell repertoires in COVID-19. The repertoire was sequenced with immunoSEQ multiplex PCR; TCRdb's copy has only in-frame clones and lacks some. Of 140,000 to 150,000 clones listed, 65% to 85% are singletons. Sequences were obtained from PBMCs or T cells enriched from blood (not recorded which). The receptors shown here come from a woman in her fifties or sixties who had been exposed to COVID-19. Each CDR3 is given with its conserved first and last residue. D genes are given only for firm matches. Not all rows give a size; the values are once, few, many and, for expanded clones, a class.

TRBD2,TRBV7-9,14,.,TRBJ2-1,TGTGCCAGCAGCCCCCTGATAAGCGGGGCTGAGCAGTTCTTC,CASSPLISGAEQFF
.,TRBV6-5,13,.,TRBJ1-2,TGTGCCAGCAGTATCCCAGGGGTTCTTAGCTACACCTTC,CASSIPGVLSYTF
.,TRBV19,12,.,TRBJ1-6,TGTGCCAGTAGTACCCTCAGTTCACCCCTCCACTTT,CASSTLSSPLHF
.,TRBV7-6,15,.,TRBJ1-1,TGTGCCAGCAGCTTACGGGACATGGCGAACACTGAAGCTTTCTTT,CASSLRDMANTEAFF
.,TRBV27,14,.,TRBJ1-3,TGTGCCAGCAGTTCGACAAGCTCTGGAAACACCATATATTTT,CASSSTSSGNTIYF
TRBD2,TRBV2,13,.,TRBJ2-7,TGTGCCAGCAGTAGCGGGAGGGCCTACGAGCAGTACTTC,CASSSGRAYEQYF
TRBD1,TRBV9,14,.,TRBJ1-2,TGTGCCAGCAGCGTAGCGGACAGGGGGTTTGGCTACACCTTC,CASSVADRGFGYTF
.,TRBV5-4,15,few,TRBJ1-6,TGTGCCAGCAGCTTGGCCGTCCCGGGTAATTCACCCCTCCACTTT,CASSLAVPGNSPLHF
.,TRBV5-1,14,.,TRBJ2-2,TGCGCCAGCAGCTCGACAGGAAACACCGGGGAGCTGTTTTTT,CASSSTGNTGELFF
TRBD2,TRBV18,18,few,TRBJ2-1,TGTGCCAGCTCACCCCGGACTAGCGGGGGGTCGACCTACAATGAGCAGTTCTTC,CASSPRTSGGSTYNEQFF
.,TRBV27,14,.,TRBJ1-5,TGTGCCAGCAGTCCATCCCTCGGGAACCAGCCCCAGCATTTT,CASSPSLGNQPQHF
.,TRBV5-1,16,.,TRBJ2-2,TGCGCCAGCAGCTTGTTTGCAGACAGAATCACCGGGGAGCTGTTTTTT,CASSLFADRITGELFF
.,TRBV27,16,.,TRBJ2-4,TGTGCCAGCAGTTTATCCCGAGCCCCAGGTTTAAACATTCAGTACTTC,CASSLSRAPGLNIQYF
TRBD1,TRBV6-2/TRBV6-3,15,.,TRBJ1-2,TGTGCCAGCAGTAAGGGACAGAGACATAACTATGGCTACACCTTC,CASSKGQRHNYGYTF
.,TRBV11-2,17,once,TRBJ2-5,TGTGCCAGCAGCTCAGGGGAGCGCCCTCCCCACCAAGAGACCCAGTACTTC,CASSSGERPPHQETQYF
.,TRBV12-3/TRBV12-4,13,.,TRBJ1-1,TGTGCCAGCACTAACAGGAGGAGGGCTGTGACTTTCTTT,CASTNRRRAVTFF
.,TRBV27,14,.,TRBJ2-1,TGTGCCAGCAGTTTCTCGGGGACCTACAATGAGCAGTTCTTC,CASSFSGTYNEQFF
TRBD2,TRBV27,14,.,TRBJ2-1,TGTGCCAGCAGTCTAATAGCGGGAGGAAATGAGCAGTTCTTC,CASSLIAGGNEQFF
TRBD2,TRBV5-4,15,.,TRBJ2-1,TGTGCCAGCAGCGGGAGATCGGGAGGGGTCGGTGAGCAGTTCTTC,CASSGRSGGVGEQFF
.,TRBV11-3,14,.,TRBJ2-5,TGTGCCAGCAGCTTAGGAGGCACCCAAGAGACCCAGTACTTC,CASSLGGTQETQYF
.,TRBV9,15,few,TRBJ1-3,TGTGCCAGCAGCCGGGAGCAGAGCTCTGGAAACACCATATATTTT,CASSREQSSGNTIYF
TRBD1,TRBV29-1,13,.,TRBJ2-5,TGCAGCGTTGAGTGGGACAGTCAAGAGACCCAGTACTTC,CSVEWDSQETQYF